This T cell receptor beta chain emerged from a study of memory CD8 T cells in hepatitis C reinfection. Study at large: A couple of donors resolved primary infection, then developed chronic reinfection.

The germline V gene encodes CDR1 SGHTA and CDR2 FQGNSA. Germline trimming cut 5 bases from V and 0 bases from J; bases unmatched to any gene: 3. The CDR3 totals 14 residues. Sequenced by immunoSEQ multiplex PCR; TCRdb stores in-frame clones only, minus some. The table records just over 45,000 clones, approximately 89% of them present only once. Time point meaning: late/post reinfection, 12 to 24 weeks after detection. TCR sequencing was done directly ex vivo on sorted cells, without expansion in vitro. Two donors provided sorted CD3+ CD8+ CD45RO- naive CD8 T cells at all three reinfection time points.

The chain combines TRBV7-2 with TRBJ1-1; 7 bases are a match to TRBD1. The specimen sequenced was naive CD8+ T cells sorted from blood. The TCR sequence derives from a man younger than 30 with hepatitis C virus infection. CDR3 residues: CASSTGQMNTEAFF. The CDR3 DNA reads TGTGCCAGCAGCACGGGACAGATGAACACTGAAGCTTTCTTT.